This T cell receptor (beta chain) is drawn from a study of blood T cell repertoires in COVID-19 (dated by TCRdb to the early 2020s). Turning to the overall study: Collaborator samples came from the United States, Italy and Spain and covered acute and convalescent phases of COVID-19. The repertoires were released in a freely available public database meant as a resource for research on the immune response to SARS-CoV-2. A de-identified subject ID, COVID-19 status, age in years and sex were almost always included in the sample metadata. Subjects who had been exposed to COVID-19, were actively infected with it, or had recovered from it provided the deeply sampled blood TCRbeta repertoires that made up the dataset. Where HLA class I and class II types were available, the types were taken from metadata supplied by the sample provider, not from assay-based typing. The prospective study material was composed of cDNA or gDNA derived from T cells, B-cell-depleted T cells, or PBMCs. Samples came from the ongoing ImmuneRACE study (first 160 participants) plus 1,254 subjects from 6 global collaborators.

TCRbeta CDR3 regions were amplified from genomic DNA using the immunoSEQ Assay, a bias-controlled multiplex PCR. From the authors' description of their analysis: Nucleated cell counts per sample were estimated from amplification of reference gene primers within the assay. To quantify the absolute abundance of each unique TCRbeta CDR3 rearrangement, sequence reads were collapsed and filtered. For each sample, productive Simpson clonality was calculated as the square root of Simpson's diversity index over productive rearrangements. The immuneACCESS repertoire file appears here via TCRdb, limited to in-frame rearrangements. These files lack a portion of the clones; in checked studies, under half of the deficit traces to unresolved V genes, and the cause of the others is not known. The V and J calls and clone size are taken from that table; D and trimming were inferred from the DNA. This sample is represented by about 240,000 clones; over 80% of them were singletons. 2.5% to 3% of the sample goes to the ten largest clones.

Details on this clone: Its cognate antigen has yet to be identified. Nothing much larger sits one base from this clone, and base qualities are not available.

Enrolling through a virtual design, the prospective study's participants ranged in age from roughly 18 to 90 years and lived across about two dozen United States geographic areas. In the prospective study, participants were assigned to cohorts based on the clinical history participants reported in a screening survey and a study questionnaire. In the prospective study, mobile phlebotomists collected whole blood, serum and a nasopharyngeal or oropharyngeal swab from each participant. Additional blood draws and questionnaires over an approximately 2-month period could optionally be provided by prospective study participants. Prospective study blood samples were shipped either frozen or at room temperature before DNA extraction. What the authors observed across the whole study: Clinical and demographic metadata were provided uncurated, with the amount varying by source and participant.

Per the germline V gene, MGHRA is the CDR1 and YSYEKL is the CDR2. CDR3 length: 15 amino acids, cysteine to phenylalanine. Left in the record is the CDR3 DNA by itself, 45 bases read in frame from the first base. Deletion took 5 bases off V and 3 bases off J, with a span of 16 bases between the germline ends. The sequencing input was PBMCs or T cells enriched from blood (not recorded which). The chain was built from TRBV4-1 and TRBJ2-5; TRBD2 is possibly the D segment (6 matching bases). The sequence was obtained from a woman between 25 and 40 years old with acute COVID-19. The nucleotide sequence reads as follows: TGCGCCAGCAGCGACCCGGGACTCCGCGAAGAGACCCAGTACTTC. Its translation is CASSDPGLREETQYF.